These 27 T cell receptor beta chains were sequenced from one sample in a study of blood T cell repertoires in COVID-19. Some clones are missing from TCRdb's copy, which holds only in-frame ones; the method was immunoSEQ multiplex PCR. The table shows fewer than 250,000 clones, with about 88% occurring only once. Sequenced sample: peripheral blood. These receptors were collected from a man between 70 and 80 years old with acute or convalescent COVID-19.

This rearrangement joins TRBV9 to TRBJ2-5; 10 nucleotides agree with TRBD2. V lost 3 bases to trimming and J lost 7 bases; unmatched junction nucleotides: 6. CDR3 length: 14 residues. Germline CDR1 and CDR2: SGDLS and YYNGEE. The CDR3 DNA reads as TGTGCCAGCAGCGGAGCGGGAGGGCCGACGACCCAGTACTTC. Residues: CASSGAGGPTTQYF.

This clone was observed a few times. CDR3 in amino acids: CASSVVALPYGHNEQFF. The CDR3 DNA is TGTGCCAGCAGCGTAGTAGCTCTACCATATGGCCACAATGAGCAGTTCTTC. The V and J genes are TRBV9 and TRBJ2-1; D unclear. CDR3 size: 17 residues. Between the trimmed V and J ends, which lost 0 bases and 5 bases, there was a span of 18 bases. Germline V gene sequence: CDR1 SGDLS, CDR2 YYNGEE.

This clone was picked up one time. This rearrangement joins TRBV30 to TRBJ1-1, with D perhaps TRBD1 (5 bases). Germline CDR1 GTSNPN, CDR2 SVGIG (reference sequence). The CDR3 loop spans 13 amino acids. Trimming shortened V by 2 bases and J by 5 bases, and 12 bases separated the two germline ends. In DNA, the CDR3 is TGTGCCTGGAGTTCGGGGGGGAATACTGAAGCTTTCTTT. Its translation is CAWSSGGNTEAFF. The full variable domain, completed using reference TRBV30 and TRBJ1-1, is SQTIHQWPATLVQPVGSPLSLECTVEGTSNPNLYWYRQAAGRGLQLLFYSVGIGQISSEVPQNLSASRPQDRQFILSSKKLLLSDSGFYLCAWSSGGNTEAFFGQGTRLTVV.

V is TRBV12-3 or TRBV12-4 and J is TRBJ2-1; no clear D gene. This CDR3 is 12 amino acids long. Deletions cut 3 bases from V and 6 bases from J, with 6 bases between. The CDR3 DNA reads TGTGCCAGCAGTTTTAGCCCCAATGAGCAGTTCTTC. It codes for CASSFSPNEQFF.

This clone was detected a few times. The chain recombines TRBV15 with TRBJ2-1; 8 nucleotides match TRBD2. CDR1 and CDR2 (germline): LNHNV, YYDKDF (reference sequence). The V and J ends lost 2 bases and 3 bases, in that order; junction bases with no gene match: 9. CDR3 length: 17 residues. The CDR3 DNA is TGTGCCACCAGCAGATTTCCGGGACTAGAGAGCTACAATGAGCAGTTCTTC. Encoded protein: CATSRFPGLESYNEQFF. The variable domain in full, with the rest retrieved from reference TRBV15 and TRBJ2-1, is DAMVIQNPRYQVTQFGKPVTLSCSQTLNHNVMYWYQQKSSQAPKLLFHYYDKDFNNEADTPDNFQSRRPNTSFCFLDIRSPGLGDTAMYLCATSRFPGLESYNEQFFGPGTRLTVL.

The rearrangement uses TRBV11-3 and TRBJ2-2; D remains ambiguous. Trimming shortened V by 0 bases and J by 0 bases, and 5 bases separated the two germline ends. This CDR3 contains 15 residues. Germline CDR1 is SGHNT and CDR2 is YENEEA. CDR3 sequence (DNA): TGTGCCAGCAGCTTAGATCACACGAACACCGGGGAGCTGTTTTTT. It translates to CASSLDHTNTGELFF.

V and J are TRBV19 and TRBJ1-5, with D tentatively TRBD1 (5 bases). Trimming took off 7 bases at V and 4 bases at J, with 11 bases between the two ends. The CDR3 length is 13 residues. Germline loops: CDR1 LNHDA, CDR2 SQIVND (reference sequence). CDR3 DNA: TGTGCCAGTACCTCCGACAGAAATCAGCCCCAGCATTTT. This encodes CASTSDRNQPQHF.

This clone was counted once. The chain links TRBV7-8 to TRBJ2-1; 8 bases match TRBD1. Per the germline V gene, CDR1 is SGHVS and CDR2 is FQNEAQ. This CDR3 is 15 amino acids long. V lost 6 bases to trimming and J lost 6 bases; unmatched junction nucleotides: 10. The CDR3 DNA reads TGTGCCAGCAGTCCAAGACAGGGGCCAAGCAATGAGCAGTTCTTC. Its translation is CASSPRQGPSNEQFF.

This clone has just one count. V usage is TRBV4-1 and J usage is TRBJ2-1; 7 bases align to TRBD1. This CDR3 contains 16 residues. V shed 0 bases, J shed 5 bases, and the junction held 7 bases outside the gene matches. The germline gives CDR1 MGHRA, CDR2 YSYEKL. The CDR3 nucleotides read TGCGCCAGCAGCCAAGATGACAGGGATCAGGACAATGAGCAGTTCTTC. Protein: CASSQDDRDQDNEQFF.

The rearrangement joins TRBV2 to TRBJ2-2; the match to TRBD1 covers 9 bases. The germline V gene has CDR1 SNHLY and CDR2 FYNNEI. CDR3 length equals 20 residues. The junction had 18 bases not matched to a gene; V was cut back by 3 bases and J by 4 bases. In nucleotides, the CDR3 is TGTGCCAGCAGTGAGCTGGGTATTAGCGACAGGGGGTGGTCCACCGGGGAGCTGTTTTTT. As protein: CASSELGISDRGWSTGELFF.

V usage is TRBV6-6 and J usage is TRBJ2-7, with D tentatively TRBD2 (6 bases). The CDR3 contains 16 residues. Germline V gene data show CDR1 as MNHNY and CDR2 as SVGAGI (reference sequence). V was clipped by 0 bases and J by 1 base, with 13 bases between them. The CDR3 coding sequence is TGTGCCAGCAGTTACTCGAGGCGGGGCCGTTCCTACGAGCAGTACTTC. Amino acids: CASSYSRRGRSYEQYF.

V usage is TRBV9 and J usage is TRBJ2-7; 7 nucleotides match TRBD2. The CDR3 has 15 residues. Germline CDR1 is SGDLS and CDR2 is YYNGEE. V trimming: 0 bases; J trimming: 0 bases; junction bases outside the gene matches: 3. This CDR3 reads CASSVAGTNSYEQYF. DNA of the CDR3: TGTGCCAGCAGCGTAGCCGGGACTAACTCCTACGAGCAGTACTTC.

This chain links TRBV29-1 with TRBJ1-1, with 9 bases matching TRBD1. CDR3 length: 12 residues. The germline V gene has CDR1 SQVTM and CDR2 ANQGSEA. The ends lost 7 bases at V and 6 bases at J; junction bases unmatched: 6. CDR3 DNA: TGCAGCGCGGGGGACAGGGACGCTGAAGCTTTCTTT. The encoded protein is CSAGDRDAEAFF.

The rearrangement joins TRBV2 to TRBJ2-2; 11 nucleotides match TRBD2. Germline V gene sequence: CDR1 SNHLY, CDR2 FYNNEI. CDR3 length: 15 amino acids. V gave up 6 bases and J gave up 7 bases; unmatched junction bases: 7. CDR3 protein: CASSSLAGVIGELFF. DNA for the CDR3: TGTGCCAGCAGCTCACTAGCGGGAGTAATCGGGGAGCTGTTTTTT. Based on the CDR3 plus reference TRBV2 and TRBJ2-2, the full variable domain is EPEVTQTPSHQVTQMGQEVILRCVPISNHLYFYWYRQILGQKVEFLVSFYNNEISEKSEIFDDQFSVERPDGSNFTLKIRSTKLEDSAMYFCASSSLAGVIGELFFGEGSRLTVL.

The J gene is TRBJ1-3, the V gene TRBV7-2, with D unclear. The CDR3 loop spans 16 amino acids. The V end was cut by 3 bases, the J end by 0 bases, with 12 bases between. Germline assignment: CDR1 SGHTA and CDR2 FQGNSA. CDR3 sequence (DNA): TGTGCCAGCAGCTTCATCGCGGGGAGCTCTGGAAACACCATATATTTT. Residues: CASSFIAGSSGNTIYF.

CDR3 sequence (DNA): TGTGCCAGTCGGGGTATATCTGGGGCCAACGTCCTGACTTTC. Translated, it gives CASRGISGANVLTF. The gene calls are TRBV19 and TRBJ2-6; tentatively, D is TRBD2 (5 bases). Germline-derived CDR1 and CDR2 are LNHDA and SQIVND (reference sequence). Trimming shortened V by 8 bases and J by 1 base, and 9 bases separated the two germline ends. The CDR3 has 14 amino acids.

The genes are TRBV10-3 and TRBJ1-5, with 9 bases that match TRBD1. The CDR3 sequence is 14 residues long. Germline V gives CDR1 ENHRY, CDR2 SYGVKD. Losses at the gene ends were 5 bases for V and 5 bases for J; bases not matched to a gene: 4. CDR3 in DNA: TGTGCCATCAGTCGAAGACAGGGGGATCAGCCCCAGCATTTT. This translates into CAISRRQGDQPQHF.

V usage is TRBV5-1 and J usage is TRBJ1-2; weak D call: TRBD1 (6 bases). CDR3 length equals 13 residues. The V end lost 3 bases, the J end lost 8 bases, and 14 bases lay between the germline ends. The germline gives CDR1 SGHRS, CDR2 YFSETQ. The CDR3 DNA sequence: TGCGCCAGCAGCTGGGGGGGGGCCTCCGGCTACACCTTC. Protein product: CASSWGGASGYTF.

The rearrangement links TRBV30 to TRBJ2-1, with 12 bases matching TRBD2. Germline assignment: CDR1 GTSNPN and CDR2 SVGIG (reference sequence). The J segment lost 6 bases and the V segment lost 1 base, leaving 13 bases of the junction unmatched. This CDR3 spans 18 amino acids. In nucleotides, the CDR3 is TGTGCCTGGAGTGCCCTTCTAGCGGGAGGGCCCTTCTCCAATGAGCAGTTCTTC. Amino acids: CAWSALLAGGPFSNEQFF.

The chain links TRBV2 to TRBJ2-2, with TRBD1 matching over 11 bases. V shed 6 bases, J shed 6 bases, and the junction held 12 bases outside the gene matches. There are 17 residues in the CDR3. The germline V gene encodes CDR1 SNHLY and CDR2 FYNNEI. The DNA for the CDR3 is TGTGCCAGCAGCACCAACCCCGGACAGGGGGCGGCCGGGGAGCTGTTTTTT. Translating gives CASSTNPGQGAAGELFF. The full variable domain, completed using reference TRBV2 and TRBJ2-2, is EPEVTQTPSHQVTQMGQEVILRCVPISNHLYFYWYRQILGQKVEFLVSFYNNEISEKSEIFDDQFSVERPDGSNFTLKIRSTKLEDSAMYFCASSTNPGQGAAGELFFGEGSRLTVL.

The rearrangement uses TRBV12-3 or TRBV12-4 and TRBJ2-1; tentative D call: TRBD2 (6 bases). This CDR3 has 13 residues. Trimming cost V 7 bases and J 9 bases, with 16 bases left between them. CDR3 in amino acids: CASTLGRGSEQFF. The CDR3, as DNA: TGTGCCAGCACCCTAGGACGGGGGTCTGAGCAGTTCTTC.

This chain links TRBV5-1 with TRBJ2-1; 10 positions agree with TRBD1. Trimming took 2 bases from V and 4 from J; bases not matched to a gene: 6. The CDR3 spans 16 residues. Germline V gene lookup returns CDR1 SGHRS and CDR2 YFSETQ. The CDR3 spells CASSFGDRGFYNEQFF. CDR3 DNA: TGCGCCAGCAGCTTTGGGGACAGGGGATTTTACAATGAGCAGTTCTTC.

This clone was seen only a few times. Other nucleotide sequences in the sample specify the same CDR3. The chain couples TRBV6-4 to TRBJ2-3; 10 bases are a match to TRBD2. The CDR3 has 15 amino acids. Germline CDR1 and CDR2: MRHNA and SNTAGT. V gave up 3 bases and J gave up 1 base; unmatched junction bases: 1. The CDR3 spells CASSEAGGGTDTQYF. The CDR3 DNA reads as TGTGCCAGCAGTGAAGCGGGAGGGGGCACAGATACGCAGTATTTT.

The gene calls are TRBV10-3 and TRBJ1-3, with D possibly matching TRBD1 (6 bases). This CDR3 has 14 amino acids. Trimming cost V 7 bases and J 0 bases, with 10 bases left between them. CDR1 is ENHRY, CDR2 SYGVKD, per germline. The CDR3 here is CAITAGASGNTIYF. The CDR3 DNA follows: TGTGCCATCACCGCGGGGGCCTCTGGAAACACCATATATTTT.

The chain carries TRBV5-6 and TRBJ2-7; D ambiguous. Germline loops: CDR1 SGHDT, CDR2 YYEEEE. V gave up 1 base and J gave up 1 base, with 12 bases separating them. The CDR3 covers 15 residues. CDR3 DNA: TGTGCCAGCAGCTTGATTCAGGTCGGATCCTACGAGCAGTACTTC. This sequence encodes CASSLIQVGSYEQYF.

V gene TRBV2 combines with J gene TRBJ2-3; no definite D call. Trimming removed 7 bases from V and 2 bases from J, with 7 bases in between. The germline CDR1 and CDR2 sequences are SNHLY and FYNNEI. The length of the CDR3 is 12 residues. The CDR3 region has the DNA TGTGCCAGCAATACTAACACAGATACGCAGTATTTT. Its translation: CASNTNTDTQYF.

This chain joins TRBV6-1 and TRBJ2-7; tentative D call: TRBD1 (5 bases). The CDR3 is 15 residues long. The V end lost 3 bases, the J end lost 2 bases, and 14 bases lay between the germline ends. Germline CDR1 MNHNS, CDR2 SASEGT. CDR3 loop: CASSDGARGTYEQYF. As DNA, the CDR3 is TGTGCCAGCAGTGATGGGGCTAGGGGTACCTACGAGCAGTACTTC.